This TCR beta chain appears in the sequencing data of a study of T-cell memory formation after mild COVID-19. Study-level information: Largely donor-specific sequence clusters came from two donors.

Using its own MiXCR run on the 5' RACE reads, TCRdb lists one record per CDR3 protein. The sample carries about 210,000 distinct CDR3 sequences, roughly 30% recorded once. The specimen sequenced was PBMCs or a T cell subset sorted from them (not recorded which). The TCR originated in an adult woman who had mild COVID-19 (a few samples of this study predate the infection). Cell type and time point are not known.

For the CDR3, the DNA is TGCGCCAGCAGCTTGGGACCACGGGGACGGAACACTGAAGCTTTCTTT. This codes for CASSLGPRGRNTEAFF. The rearrangement uses TRBV5-1 and TRBJ1-1; weak D call: TRBD1 (5 bases). Looked up from germline, CDR1 is SGHRS and CDR2 is YFSETQ. Between the trimmed V and J ends, which lost 0 bases and 1 base, there was a span of 13 bases. This CDR3 is built from 16 residues. The full variable domain, rest sourced from reference TRBV5-1 and TRBJ1-1, is KAGVTQTPRYLIKTRGQQVTLSCSPISGHRSVSWYQQTPGQGLQFLFEYFSETQRNKGNFPGRFSGRQFSNSRSEMNVSTLELGDSALYLCASSLGPRGRNTEAFFGQGTRLTVV.